The 29 T cell receptor beta chains presented below share a single source sample, sequenced in a study of CD8+CD57+ T cells in acquired aplastic anemia. For sequencing, patients were chosen who had shown expansion of CD8+CD57+ cells by flow cytometry. It was genomic DNA that served as the template for profiling TCR beta VDJ and CDR3. TCRdb recomputed calls from the reads with MiXCR, one row per CDR3 protein. The sample includes about 160,000 distinct CDR3 sequences, roughly 43% seen only once; the top ten take approximately 3%. The material sequenced was sorted CD4+, CD8+, or CD8+CD57+ T cells (not recorded which) from PBMCs. Receptors originate from a human donor with aplastic anemia.

This chain connects TRBV12-3 or TRBV12-4 to TRBJ1-1; D gene unclear. V lost 5 bases and J 3 bases, leaving 10 bases between the germline ends. This CDR3 spans 13 amino acids. The CDR3, as DNA: TGTGCCAGCAGTGGTACGTTCGACACTGAAGCTTTCTTT. It codes for CASSGTFDTEAFF.

Of note for this clonotype: This clone may be a read error of a much larger clone one base away. This chain joins TRBV5-4 and TRBJ1-3, with TRBD1 as a possible D gene (5 bases). The CDR3 contains 12 residues. CDR1 SGHNT and CDR2 YYREEE come from the germline V gene (reference sequence). CDR3 in DNA: TGTGCCGCGAGGGGCTCTGGAAACACCACATATTTT. It codes for CAARGSGNTTYF.

The chain joins TRBV5-8 to TRBJ1-6, with 7 nucleotides matching TRBD1. This CDR3 is 14 amino acids long. The trim removed 2 bases at V and 14 bases at J, leaving 10 bases unmatched. Germline lookup yields CDR1 SGHTS and CDR2 YDEGEE. The CDR3 nucleotides are TGTGCCAGCAGCTTCCCCGGGACAGCTCTAACCCTCCACTTT. Translation gives CASSFPGTALTLHF.

This clonotype was picked up one time. The chain links TRBV20-1 to TRBJ2-7, with a possible D match to TRBD1 (5 bases). The V and J ends lost 2 bases and 5 bases respectively, with 13 bases between them. Germline loops: CDR1 DFQATT, CDR2 SNEGSKA (reference sequence). This CDR3 contains 13 residues. CDR3 in amino acids: CSARPYDRHEQYF. The DNA of the CDR3 is TGCAGTGCTAGACCCTACGACAGACACGAGCAGTACTTC.

This clonotype showed up many times. The CDR3 region has the DNA TGTGCCAGCAGCTCCCAGACTAGCGGATACAATGAGCAGTTCTTC. This translates into CASSSQTSGYNEQFF. The rearrangement links TRBV7-3 to TRBJ2-1; TRBD2 matches at 9 bases. The CDR3 contains 15 residues. V gave up 4 bases and J gave up 4 bases; unmatched junction bases: 5. Germline-derived CDR1 and CDR2 are SGHTA and FQGTGA. Full variable domain (outside the CDR3, taken from reference TRBV7-3 and TRBJ2-1): GAGVSQTPSNKVTEKGKYVELRCDPISGHTALYWYRQSLGQGPEFLIYFQGTGAADDSGLPNDRFFAVRPEGSVSTLKIQRTERGDSAVYLCASSSQTSGYNEQFFGPGTRLTVL.

This clonotype was counted only a few times. A single base separates this from a much larger clone, so it may be a read error. The rearrangement uses TRBV5-1 and TRBJ1-1; 8 bases match TRBD1. The CDR3 sequence is 14 residues long. Germline-derived CDR1 and CDR2 are SGHRS and YFSETQ. CDR3 sequence: CASSLDRGNTEALF. Here the CDR3 DNA reads TGCGCCAGCAGCTTGGACAGGGGGAACACTGAAGCTCTCTTT. The full variable domain, completed using reference TRBV5-1 and TRBJ1-1, is KAGVTQTPRYLIKTRGQQVTLSCSPISGHRSVSWYQQTPGQGLQFLFEYFSETQRNKGNFPGRFSGRQFSNSRSEMNVSTLELGDSALYLCASSLDRGNTEALFGQGTRLTVV.

This clonotype appeared a single time. V gene TRBV10-3 combines with J gene TRBJ2-3; either TRBD1 or TRBD2 may supply D (5 bases each). This CDR3 is 14 amino acids long. The germline V gene has CDR1 ENHRY and CDR2 SYGVKD. V was cut by 4 bases and J by 0 bases, with 8 bases left in between. As DNA, the CDR3 is TGTGCCATCAGTGGAGGGACCAGCACAGATACGCAGTATTTT. Translating it yields CAISGGTSTDTQYF.

This clonotype showed up many times. The V call is TRBV19, the J call TRBJ2-3; D remains ambiguous. Germline assignment: CDR1 LNHDA and CDR2 SQIVND (reference sequence). The V end lost 1 base, the J end lost 2 bases, and 7 bases lay between the germline ends. The CDR3 covers 14 residues. CDR3 loop: CASSIAQATDTQYF. CDR3 coding DNA: TGTGCCAGTAGTATAGCCCAGGCCACAGATACGCAGTATTTT.

This sequence joins TRBV19 and TRBJ1-1; 8 nucleotides match TRBD1. Germline loops: CDR1 LNHDA, CDR2 SQIVND (reference sequence). V trimming: 2 bases; J trimming: 4 bases; junction bases outside the gene matches: 6. There are 15 residues in the CDR3. CDR3 nucleotides: TGTGCCAGTAGTATAAGGCGACAGGGGACCACTGAAGCTTTCTTT. It translates to CASSIRRQGTTEAFF.

This chain joins TRBV10-3 and TRBJ1-6; 8 positions match TRBD1. Germline loops: CDR1 ENHRY, CDR2 SYGVKD. J lost 10 bases, V lost 6 bases, and 5 bases had no gene match. CDR3 length equals 13 residues. The CDR3 is CAIRDREGSPLHF. The CDR3 nucleotides are TGTGCCATCAGGGACAGGGAAGGCTCACCCCTCCACTTT.

The V gene is TRBV15, the J gene TRBJ2-7; D is perhaps TRBD2 (7 bases). The CDR3 length is 14 residues. CDR1 LNHNV and CDR2 YYDKDF come from the germline V gene (reference sequence). The germline V and J ends were trimmed by 0 bases and 4 bases, with 10 bases remaining between them. For the CDR3, the DNA is TGTGCCACCAGCAGAGAAGGGGGAGGGTACGAGCAGTACTTC. Translating gives CATSREGGGYEQYF.

The CDR3 reads CASSPDRSSYEQYF. The CDR3 nucleotides are TGTGCCAGCAGCCCCGACAGGAGCTCCTACGAGCAGTACTTC. The rearrangement links TRBV7-3 to TRBJ2-7, with a possible D match to TRBD1 (6 bases). The length of the CDR3 is 14 residues. Per germline, CDR1 SGHTA and CDR2 FQGTGA. V was trimmed by 5 bases and J by 0 bases, leaving 11 bases between them. The whole variable domain, filled in from reference TRBV7-3 and TRBJ2-7, reads GAGVSQTPSNKVTEKGKYVELRCDPISGHTALYWYRQSLGQGPEFLIYFQGTGAADDSGLPNDRFFAVRPEGSVSTLKIQRTERGDSAVYLCASSPDRSSYEQYFGPGTRLTVT.

The chain links TRBV2 to TRBJ2-1; unclear D gene. This CDR3 is 14 amino acids long. V lost 8 bases, J lost 0 bases, and 11 bases lay in between. Per the germline V gene, CDR1 is SNHLY and CDR2 is FYNNEI. The CDR3 DNA reads as TGTGCCAGCGGATTTTCAAGCTCCTACAATGAGCAGTTCTTC. The encoded protein is CASGFSSSYNEQFF.

The V gene is TRBV30, the J gene TRBJ2-6; D may be TRBD1 (5 bases). The CDR3 contains 16 residues. The V gene lost 4 bases and the J gene lost 0 bases, with 13 bases spanning the gap. From germline, CDR1 is GTSNPN and CDR2 SVGIG (reference sequence). CDR3 sequence (DNA): TGTGCCTGGATAACCAGGGTTTTCTCTGGGGCCAACGTCCTGACTTTC. As protein: CAWITRVFSGANVLTF.

To note about this clonotype: A single base separates this from a much larger clone, so it may be a read error. The chain links TRBV25-1 to TRBJ2-5; 7 bases agree with TRBD1. The CDR3 has 15 residues. Germline V gene data show CDR1 as MGHDK and CDR2 as SYGVNS. The V and J ends lost 4 bases and 5 bases, in that order; junction bases with no gene match: 10. DNA of the CDR3: TGTGCCAGCAGTGGCTCGACAGGGACGAGGGAGACCCAGTACTTC. Protein product: CASSGSTGTRETQYF.

CDR3 nucleotide sequence: TGTGCCAGCAGAGAGGGGCCGGGAGAGACCCAGTACTTC. Amino acids: CASREGPGETQYF. The chain links TRBV2 to TRBJ2-5; the D gene could be TRBD1 or TRBD2 (5 bases each). Trimming cost V 6 bases and J 4 bases, with 12 bases left between them. CDR1 SNHLY and CDR2 FYNNEI come from the germline V gene. The CDR3 is 13 residues long.

The chain has TRBV2 and TRBJ2-1; 10 nucleotides align to TRBD2. Germline CDR1 is SNHLY and CDR2 is FYNNEI. Trimming removed 5 bases from V and 7 bases from J; junction bases left unmatched: 8. This CDR3 comprises 15 residues. Written as DNA, the CDR3 is TGTGCCAGCAGTTTAGGTAGCGGGAGGCGTAATGAGCAGTTCTTC. Its translation: CASSLGSGRRNEQFF.

The chain uses TRBV20-1 and TRBJ2-1; 11 bases map to TRBD1. This CDR3 spans 18 amino acids. After removal of 5 bases from V and 6 bases from J, the junction contained 18 bases not matched to a gene. From germline, CDR1 is DFQATT and CDR2 SNEGSKA (reference sequence). The CDR3 is CSASPRGGRTGGSNEQFF. In DNA form, the CDR3 reads TGCAGTGCTTCCCCTCGGGGCGGGAGGACAGGGGGCAGCAATGAGCAGTTCTTC.

Regarding this clonotype: A much more abundant neighbour one base away suggests this may be a read error. The V and J genes are TRBV9 and TRBJ2-5; TRBD2 matches at 14 bases. The CDR3 runs 16 residues. The trim removed 4 bases at V and 7 bases at J, leaving 9 bases unmatched. CDR1 is SGDLS and CDR2 is YYNGEE in the germline V gene. Here the CDR3 DNA reads TGTGCCAGCAGCCCAGGACTAGCGGGAGGTAAAGGGACCCAGTACTTC. It encodes CASSPGLAGGKGTQYF.

This clonotype was observed many times. The gene calls are TRBV29-1 and TRBJ2-1; either TRBD1 or TRBD2 may fit D (6 bases each). The germline V gene encodes CDR1 SQVTM and CDR2 ANQGSEA. CDR3 length: 15 amino acids. Trimming left V 7 bases short and J 1 base short, with 17 bases between. CDR3 nucleotide sequence: TGCAGCGATGGGTTTGGCGGGACATCCTACAATGAGCAGTTCTTC. This codes for CSDGFGGTSYNEQFF.

This clonotype was detected ten times or more. The rearrangement joins TRBV5-1 to TRBJ2-7; D tentatively reads TRBD1 or TRBD2 (6 bases each). CDR1 and CDR2 (germline): SGHRS, YFSETQ. Trimming took 4 bases from V and 6 from J, leaving 17 bases between them. This CDR3 region has 14 residues. Written as DNA, the CDR3 is TGCGCCAGCAGCGACAGGTCCGGGGGCGGCGAGCAGTACTTC. Translation gives CASSDRSGGGEQYF.

This clonotype was recorded at least ten times. This chain uses TRBV5-1 with TRBJ2-7; weak D call: TRBD2 (6 bases). The V gene lost 1 base and the J gene lost 5 bases, with 13 bases spanning the gap. Germline V gives CDR1 SGHRS, CDR2 YFSETQ. The CDR3 has 14 residues. CDR3 sequence: CASSLRLELDEQYF. CDR3 DNA sequence: TGCGCCAGCAGCTTGCGACTAGAACTCGACGAGCAGTACTTC.

The chain joins TRBV29-1 to TRBJ1-1; D call uncertain. Deletions cut 3 bases from V and 3 bases from J, with 14 bases between. The V gene's germline CDR1 is SQVTM and CDR2 ANQGSEA. This CDR3 spans 14 amino acids. CDR3 DNA: TGCAGCGTTGATGGTTCCCCTGGGCACACTGAAGCTTTCTTT. As protein: CSVDGSPGHTEAFF.

The J gene is TRBJ2-5, the V gene TRBV24-1; 10 bases map to TRBD1. Looked up from germline, CDR1 is KGHDR and CDR2 is SFDVKD. CDR3 length: 14 residues. V dropped 4 bases and J dropped 7; count of bases not matched to a gene: 5. The chain's CDR3 is CATSDWDRGPTQYF. CDR3 coding DNA: TGTGCCACCAGTGACTGGGACAGGGGTCCGACCCAGTACTTC.

This clonotype is deemed medium-sized. This rearrangement joins TRBV24-1 to TRBJ1-2; 9 bases are shared with TRBD1. This CDR3 contains 14 residues. Unmatched junction bases numbered 10, after V lost 7 bases and J lost 8 bases. The germline V gene has CDR1 KGHDR and CDR2 SFDVKD. This CDR3 reads CATSAGDRAEGYTF. The CDR3 coding sequence is TGTGCCACCAGCGCTGGGGACAGGGCGGAGGGCTACACCTTC.

On this clonotype: One junction end disagrees with the germline gene, perhaps due to a read error. The chain combines TRBV7-7 with TRBJ2-1; 7 nucleotides align to TRBD1. Germline CDR1 is SSHAT and CDR2 is FNYEAQ (reference sequence). CDR3 length: 13 amino acids. CDR3 in amino acids: CASSSETGSEQFF. CDR3 DNA: TGTGCTAGCAGCTCCGAGACAGGGTCTGAGCAGTTCTTC.

Concerning this clonotype itself: An end of the junction differs from the germline gene, which may be a read error. The rearrangement uses TRBV7-3 and TRBJ1-5; D is unresolved. Germline CDR1 SGHTA, CDR2 FQGTGA. This CDR3 contains 14 residues. This chain's CDR3 is CASSLVGSNRPQHF. DNA of the CDR3: TGTGCCAGCAGTTTGGTAGGTAGCAATCGGCCCCAGCATTTT.

This clonotype was recorded many times. V usage is TRBV20-1 and J usage is TRBJ1-3; D gene ambiguous. The V and J ends lost 7 bases and 0 bases respectively, with 13 bases between them. The length of the CDR3 is 14 residues. The germline CDR1 and CDR2 sequences are DFQATT and SNEGSKA (reference sequence). CDR3 sequence reads: CSVRTDSSGNTIYF. As DNA, the CDR3 is TGCAGTGTTCGGACCGATAGCTCTGGAAACACCATATATTTT.

In its sample, this clonotype was seen many times. The rearrangement joins TRBV20-1 to TRBJ2-1; 13 nucleotides align to TRBD2. This CDR3 comprises 13 residues. Germline values: CDR1 DFQATT, CDR2 SNEGSKA (reference sequence). V was pared by 0 bases and J by 12 bases, with 2 bases of the junction left unmatched. CDR3 DNA: TGCAGTGCTAGAGATGGGACTAGCGGGACGCAGTTCTTC. Encoded protein: CSARDGTSGTQFF.